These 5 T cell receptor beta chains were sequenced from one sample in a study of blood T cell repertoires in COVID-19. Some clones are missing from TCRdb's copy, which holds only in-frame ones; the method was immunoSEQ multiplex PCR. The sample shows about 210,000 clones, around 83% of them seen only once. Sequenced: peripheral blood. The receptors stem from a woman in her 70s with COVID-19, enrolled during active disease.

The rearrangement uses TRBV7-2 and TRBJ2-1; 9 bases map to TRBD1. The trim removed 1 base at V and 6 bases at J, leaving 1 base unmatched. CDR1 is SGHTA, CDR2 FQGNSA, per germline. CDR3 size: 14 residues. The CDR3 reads CASSLGTGVNEQFF. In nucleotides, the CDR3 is TGTGCCAGCAGCTTAGGGACAGGGGTCAATGAGCAGTTCTTC. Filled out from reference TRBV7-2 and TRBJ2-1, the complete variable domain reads GAGVSQSPSNKVTEKGKDVELRCDPISGHTALYWYRQSLGQGLEFLIYFQGNSAPDKSGLPSDRFSAERTGGSVSTLTIQRTQQEDSAVYLCASSLGTGVNEQFFGPGTRLTVL.

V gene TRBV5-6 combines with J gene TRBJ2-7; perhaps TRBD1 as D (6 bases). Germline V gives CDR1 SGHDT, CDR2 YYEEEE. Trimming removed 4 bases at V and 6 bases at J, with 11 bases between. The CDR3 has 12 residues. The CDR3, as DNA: TGTGCCAGCAGCCCAGGGGTCCGCGAGCAGTACTTC. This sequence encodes CASSPGVREQYF. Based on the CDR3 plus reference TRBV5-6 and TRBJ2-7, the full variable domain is DAGVTQSPTHLIKTRGQQVTLRCSPKSGHDTVSWYQQALGQGPQFIFQYYEEEERQRGNFPDRFSGHQFPNYSSELNVNALLLGDSALYLCASSPGVREQYFGPGTRLTVT.

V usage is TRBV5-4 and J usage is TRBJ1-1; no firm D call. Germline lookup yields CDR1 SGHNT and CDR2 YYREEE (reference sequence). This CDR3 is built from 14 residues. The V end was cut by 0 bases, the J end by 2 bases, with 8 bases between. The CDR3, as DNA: TGTGCCAGCAGCTTGGGGCGGCCTAACACTGAAGCTTTCTTT. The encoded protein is CASSLGRPNTEAFF.

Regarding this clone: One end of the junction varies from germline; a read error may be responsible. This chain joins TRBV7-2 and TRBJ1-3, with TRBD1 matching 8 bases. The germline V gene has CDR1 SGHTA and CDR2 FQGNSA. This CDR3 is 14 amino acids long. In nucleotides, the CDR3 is TGTGCCAGCAGCCCCGGGACAGGTTCTCCTCCAAGAGATTTT. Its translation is CASSPGTGSPPRDF.

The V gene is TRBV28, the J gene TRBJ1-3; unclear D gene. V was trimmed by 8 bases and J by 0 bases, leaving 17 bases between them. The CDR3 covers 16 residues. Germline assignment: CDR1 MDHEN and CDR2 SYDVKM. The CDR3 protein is CASALGSRGSGNTIYF. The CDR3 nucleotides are TGTGCCAGCGCCCTGGGGAGTCGGGGCTCTGGAAACACCATATATTTT. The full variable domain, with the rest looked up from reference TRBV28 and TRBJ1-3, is DVKVTQSSRYLVKRTGEKVFLECVQDMDHENMFWYRQDPGLGLRLIYFSYDVKMKEKGDIPEGYSVSREKKERFSLILESASTNQTSMYLCASALGSRGSGNTIYFGEGSWLTVV.